This T cell receptor beta chain is drawn from a study of OX40 agonist ivuxolimab in advanced cancers. Study context: Clinicians treated patients with ivuxolimab, an agonistic anti-OX40 (CD134) antibody. Males comprised 75% to 90% of the group, whose mean age was approximately 60 years (range roughly 20 to 85). Study-level results: At 0.1 to 3.0 mg/kg and by week 6, CD4+ and CD8+ T cells in the blood had expanded clonally. In the 0.1-3.0 mg/kg groups, partial responders showed among the lowest expansion.

From germline, CDR1 is LNHDA and CDR2 SQIVND (reference sequence). This CDR3 is 13 amino acids long. V trimming: 10 bases; J trimming: 4 bases; junction bases outside the gene matches: 7. The assay was immunoSEQ multiplex PCR, and TCRdb's table has in-frame clones only and misses some. The sample lists 55,000 to 60,000 clones; about 87% were seen once. To note about this clone: Its target is unknown.

The chain is built from TRBV19 and TRBJ1-2, with 9 bases matching TRBD1. This receptor was obtained from an adult with an advanced solid tumor such as melanoma, head and neck, liver or kidney cancer. Source: CD4+ or CD8+ T cells sorted from blood, taken in a trial of the OX40 agonist ivuxolimab. As DNA, the CDR3 is TGTGCCACTACTGGACAGGGGTTCTATGGCTACACCTTC. Protein product: CATTGQGFYGYTF.